The T cell receptor beta chain described here comes from a study of blood T cell repertoires in COVID-19. Whole-study context: There were acute and convalescent COVID-19 samples, and they came from the United States, Italy and Spain.

Here immunoSEQ multiplex PCR was the method, and the copy in TCRdb shows in-frame clones only, minus some. The sample holds approximately 250,000 clones, under 90% seen once. Looked up from germline, CDR1 is LGHDT and CDR2 is YNNKEL (reference sequence). This CDR3 has 16 residues. V was cut by 4 bases and J by 7 bases, with 17 bases left in between. The TCR sequence derives from a human donor in a cohort sampled during active COVID-19. The chain couples TRBV3-1 (or the pseudogene TRBV3-2) to TRBJ1-6; tentatively, D is TRBD1 (5 bases). Sequences were obtained from peripheral blood. The CDR3 here is CASSRLQGFGNSPLHF. The CDR3, as DNA: TGTGCCAGCAGCCGGCTTCAGGGCTTTGGGAATTCACCCCTCCACTTT.